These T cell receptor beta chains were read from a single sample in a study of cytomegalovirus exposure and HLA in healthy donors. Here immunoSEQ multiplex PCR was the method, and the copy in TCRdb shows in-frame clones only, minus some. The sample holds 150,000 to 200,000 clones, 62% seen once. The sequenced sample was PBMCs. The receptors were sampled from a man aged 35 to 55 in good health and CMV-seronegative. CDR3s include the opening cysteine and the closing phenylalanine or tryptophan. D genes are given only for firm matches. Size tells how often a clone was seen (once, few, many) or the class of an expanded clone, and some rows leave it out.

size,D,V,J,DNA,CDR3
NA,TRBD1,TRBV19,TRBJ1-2,TGTGCCAGTAGACTTGGACAGGGGGCGAATGGCTACACCTTC,CASRLGQGANGYTF
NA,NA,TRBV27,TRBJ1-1,TGTGCCAGCAGTACTCGTCCTTCAGGGATGAGGAACACTGAAGCTTTCTTT,CASSTRPSGMRNTEAFF
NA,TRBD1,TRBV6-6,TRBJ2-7,TGTGCCAGCAGTCGGGACAGGTCGTACGAGCAGTACTTC,CASSRDRSYEQYF
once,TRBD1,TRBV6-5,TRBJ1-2,TGTGCCAGCAGTTACACGTCCCGGGACAGCTATGGCTACACCTTC,CASSYTSRDSYGYTF
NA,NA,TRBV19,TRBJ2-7,TGTGCCATTAGTCCCAGGGGTTGCTACGAGCAGTACTTC,CAISPRGCYEQYF
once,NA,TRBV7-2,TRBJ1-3,TGTGCCAGCAGCTTACTACAGGGAAACACCATATATTTT,CASSLLQGNTIYF
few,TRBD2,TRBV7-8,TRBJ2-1,TGTGCCAGCAGCTTAGGGTCTAGCGGAAACAATGAGCAGTTCTTC,CASSLGSSGNNEQFF
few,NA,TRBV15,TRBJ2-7,TGTGCCACCAGCAGGGAAGCGGCGGGACGGACCTACGAGCAGTACTTC,CATSREAAGRTYEQYF
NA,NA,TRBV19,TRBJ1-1,TGTGCCAGTAGTGCCCTTCTAACTGAAGCTTTCTTT,CASSALLTEAFF
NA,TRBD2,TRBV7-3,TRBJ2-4,TGTGCCAGCAGCTTGACTAGCCGGGACATTCAGTACTTC,CASSLTSRDIQYF
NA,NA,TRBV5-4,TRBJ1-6,TGTGCCAGCAGCTTAAGTTCGGGGGGCAATTCACCCCTCCACTTT,CASSLSSGGNSPLHF
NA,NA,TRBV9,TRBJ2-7,TGTGCCAGCAGCGACAACGACTACGAGCAGTACTTC,CASSDNDYEQYF
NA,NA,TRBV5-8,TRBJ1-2,TGTGCCAGCAGCTTGTTACCAGGGGCCGCTAACTATGGCTACACCTTC,CASSLLPGAANYGYTF
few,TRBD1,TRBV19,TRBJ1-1,TGTGCCAGTAGTCTACAGGGGGGGGTGAACACTGAAGCTTTCTTT,CASSLQGGVNTEAFF
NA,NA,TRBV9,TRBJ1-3,TGTGCCAGCAGCCCCAGCGTGGAAGGTCCTGGAAACACCATATATTTT,CASSPSVEGPGNTIYF
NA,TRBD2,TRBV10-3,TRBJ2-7,TGTGCCATCAGTTTTACCACTAGCGGAAGCTCCTACGAGCAGTACTTC,CAISFTTSGSSYEQYF
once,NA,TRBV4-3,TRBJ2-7,TGCGCCAGCAGCCAAGTAGGTTCGCGGGTCGAGCAGTACTTC,CASSQVGSRVEQYF
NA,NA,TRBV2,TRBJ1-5,TGTGCCAGCAGTCGCGACACGGGCAATCAGCCCCAGCATTTT,CASSRDTGNQPQHF
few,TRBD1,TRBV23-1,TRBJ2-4,TGCGCCAGCAGGCCGGGACAGGAGACTGCACTAGCCAAAAACATTCAGTACTTC,CASRPGQETALAKNIQYF
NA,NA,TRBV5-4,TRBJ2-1,TGTGCCAGCAGCTCGTTCATGGCGGCGGATTACAATGAGCAGTTCTTC,CASSSFMAADYNEQFF
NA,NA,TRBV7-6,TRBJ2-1,TGTGCCAGCAGCCCAAGGTCCGGGACATACTCCTACAATGAGCAGTTCTTC,CASSPRSGTYSYNEQFF
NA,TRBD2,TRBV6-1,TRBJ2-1,TGTGCCAGCAGTGTCACTAGCGGGAGGTACAATGAGCAGTTCTTC,CASSVTSGRYNEQFF
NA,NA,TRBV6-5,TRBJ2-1,TGTGCCAGCAGTGAAGTCAGGGGTTGGAATGAGCAGTTCTTC,CASSEVRGWNEQFF
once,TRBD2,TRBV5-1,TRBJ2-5,TGCGCCAGCGGGACTAGCGGGAGCATTGAGACCCAGTACTTC,CASGTSGSIETQYF
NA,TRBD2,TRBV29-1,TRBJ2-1,TGCAGCGTTGAAGTTATCACTAGCGTTGAGCAGTTCTTC,CSVEVITSVEQFF
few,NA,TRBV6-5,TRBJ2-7,TGTGCCAGCAGTTACTCCTTTTTGGACTTCCGCGAGCAGTACTTC,CASSYSFLDFREQYF
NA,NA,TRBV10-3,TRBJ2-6,TGTGCCATCAGTGAACAGGGATTTGGGGCCAACGTCCTGACTTTC,CAISEQGFGANVLTF
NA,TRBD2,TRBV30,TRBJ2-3,TGTGCCTGGAGTGTATATAGCGGGGGGACAGATACGCAGTATTTT,CAWSVYSGGTDTQYF
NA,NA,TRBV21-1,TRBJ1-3,TGTGCCAGCAGCGAGGCGGGGAATCGGCAGGATGACTCTGGAAACACCATATATTTT,CASSEAGNRQDDSGNTIYF
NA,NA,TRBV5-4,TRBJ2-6,TGTGCCAGCAGCCCGGCGGGCGTTTCCGGGGCCAACGTCCTGACTTTC,CASSPAGVSGANVLTF
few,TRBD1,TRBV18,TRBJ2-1,TGTGCCAGCTCACCGGGGACAGGGAACAATGAGCAGTTCTTC,CASSPGTGNNEQFF
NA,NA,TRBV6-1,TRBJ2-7,TGTGCCAGCAGTGTCGGGAGAATCAGCTCCTACGAGCAGTACTTC,CASSVGRISSYEQYF
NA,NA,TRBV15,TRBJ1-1,TGTGCCACCAGCAGAGTACTTCCCAACACTGAAGCTTTCTTT,CATSRVLPNTEAFF
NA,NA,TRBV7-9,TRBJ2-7,TGTGCCAGCAGCTTAAACAGGGTCCACGAGCAATACTTC,CASSLNRVHEQYF
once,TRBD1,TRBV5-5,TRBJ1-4,TGTGCCAGCAGCCAACAGGGGGCGCAGGATGAAAAACTGTTTTTT,CASSQQGAQDEKLFF
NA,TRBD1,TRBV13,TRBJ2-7,TGTGCCAGTATGCGCCGGGACAGGGACTACGAGCAGTACTTC,CASMRRDRDYEQYF
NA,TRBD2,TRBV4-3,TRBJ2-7,TGCGCCAGCAGCCAAGGTCTAACTAGCGGGAGACTAATCGGGGGCGAGCAGTACTTC,CASSQGLTSGRLIGGEQYF
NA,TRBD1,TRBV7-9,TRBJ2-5,TGTGCCAGCAGCCTGCAAACAGGGGGCTCTGGAACCCAGTACTTC,CASSLQTGGSGTQYF
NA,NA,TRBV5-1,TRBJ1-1,TGCGCCAGCAGCTGGAGTGGGGCCACCACTGAAGCTTTCTTT,CASSWSGATTEAFF
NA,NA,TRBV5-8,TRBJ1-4,TGTGCCAGCAGCGCCTTACGGACAGCTCGGGAAAAACTGTTTTTT,CASSALRTAREKLFF
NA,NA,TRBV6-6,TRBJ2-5,TGTGCCAGCAGTTACAACGACAGGCCAGAGACCCAGTACTTC,CASSYNDRPETQYF
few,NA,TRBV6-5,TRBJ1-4,TGTGCCAGCAGTTACCTGAGGCAACCTGAAAAACTGTTTTTT,CASSYLRQPEKLFF
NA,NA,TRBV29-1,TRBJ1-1,TGCAGCGTTGCCCCGCGGGAGTTGAACACTGAAGCTTTCTTT,CSVAPRELNTEAFF
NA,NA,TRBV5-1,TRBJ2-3,TGCGCCAGCAATGAGGTTGGAGGGAGCACAGATACGCAGTATTTT,CASNEVGGSTDTQYF
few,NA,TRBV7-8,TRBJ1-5,TGTGCCAGCAGCTTACGTGGCAATCAGCCCCAGCATTTT,CASSLRGNQPQHF